One sample yielded the 25 T cell receptor beta chains listed below, sequenced in a study of glioma-infiltrating T cells after dendritic cell vaccination. TCRdb keeps only in-frame clones here, not all; method: immunoSEQ multiplex PCR. The profile shows 25,000 to 35,000 clones, 90% of them singletons. The sequenced sample was blood, obtained before dendritic cell vaccination. The receptor set was obtained from a human donor with glioblastoma.

The J gene is TRBJ2-3, the V gene TRBV5-1, with D perhaps matching TRBD2 (7 bases). This CDR3 is 16 amino acids long. V lost 1 base and J 0 bases, leaving 12 bases between the germline ends. Germline values: CDR1 SGHRS, CDR2 YFSETQ. CDR3 bases: TGCGCCAGCAGCTTGCCGGGGGGACAAAGCACAGATACGCAGTATTTT. Protein product: CASSLPGGQSTDTQYF.

The rearrangement links TRBV18 to TRBJ2-1; 8 nucleotides line up with TRBD1. There are 15 residues in the CDR3. The V segment lost 4 bases and the J segment 4 bases; nucleotides outside the gene matches: 6. Germline CDR1 is KGHSH and CDR2 is LQKENI. The CDR3 DNA sequence: TGTGCCAGCTCACTTCAGGGGGCGCGGTACAATGAGCAGTTCTTC. Translated, it gives CASSLQGARYNEQFF.

V is TRBV19 and J is TRBJ1-4, with TRBD1 identical over 9 bases. The length of the CDR3 is 17 residues. The junction had 16 bases not matched to a gene; V was cut back by 9 bases and J by 5 bases. The germline V gene encodes CDR1 LNHDA and CDR2 SQIVND (reference sequence). CDR3 protein: CASKSVLGQGINEKLFF. The CDR3, as DNA: TGTGCCAGCAAGTCGGTTTTAGGACAGGGGATAAATGAAAAACTGTTTTTT.

CDR3 DNA: TGTGCCAGCAGCTCTCCGGTCCGCGCGTCTCCCAATTCACCCCTCCACTTT. Translation gives CASSSPVRASPNSPLHF. The chain is built from TRBV11-3 and TRBJ1-6; D not resolved. The length of the CDR3 is 17 residues. Trimming cost V 4 bases and J 7 bases, with 20 bases left between them. Germline loops: CDR1 SGHNT, CDR2 YENEEA.

The rearrangement uses TRBV18 and TRBJ2-7, with TRBD1 matching over 9 bases. Germline V gives CDR1 KGHSH, CDR2 LQKENI. This CDR3 contains 16 residues. V lost 4 bases to trimming and J lost 7 bases; unmatched junction nucleotides: 14. The CDR3 sequence is CASSRDSPGQGGEQYF. The CDR3 DNA sequence: TGTGCCAGCTCACGGGATTCTCCGGGACAGGGAGGGGAGCAGTACTTC.

The chain couples TRBV4-2 to TRBJ2-7, with D tentatively TRBD1 (5 bases). V was cut by 8 bases and J by 7 bases, with 12 bases left in between. Germline V CDR1 and CDR2: LGHNA, YNFKEQ. The CDR3 totals 11 residues. The CDR3 nucleotides read TGTGCCAGCGGAAGGGCAGGGGAGCAGTACTTC. Residues: CASGRAGEQYF.

This chain links TRBV7-9 with TRBJ2-4; D possibly corresponds to TRBD1 (6 bases). The V gene's germline CDR1 is SEHNR and CDR2 FQNEAQ (reference sequence). The CDR3 loop spans 15 amino acids. V lost 0 bases and J lost 6, with 12 bases in between. The CDR3 DNA sequence: TGTGCCAGCAGCTTAGCCCGACAGGAGCTAAACATTCAGTACTTC. This gives the protein CASSLARQELNIQYF.

This chain uses TRBV4-1 with TRBJ2-2, with 10 bases lining up with TRBD1. Germline-derived CDR1 and CDR2 are MGHRA and YSYEKL. The CDR3 totals 15 residues. J was trimmed by 9 bases and V by 0 bases; bases with no gene match: 4. The CDR3 DNA sequence: TGCGCCAGCAGCCAAGAAAGGACAGGGGGTTGGGAGCTGTTTTTT. It specifies CASSQERTGGWELFF.

The chain has TRBV5-1 and TRBJ2-5; 9 bases agree with TRBD1. The J call is doubtful: the DNA matches TRBJ2-7 better. Germline CDR1 SGHRS, CDR2 YFSETQ. The CDR3 loop spans 16 amino acids. DNA for the CDR3: TGCGCCAGCAGCTTGGGCCCGGGACAGGGTAAATACGAGCAGTACTTC. Its protein is CASSLGPGQGKYEQYF.

This chain joins TRBV27 and TRBJ1-5; no clear D gene. V lost 0 bases, J lost 0 bases, and 3 bases lay in between. The CDR3 has 14 residues. Germline V lookup: CDR1 MNHEY, CDR2 SMNVEV (reference sequence). The CDR3 DNA sequence: TGTGCCAGCAGTTTATCCTATAGCAATCAGCCCCAGCATTTT. Residues: CASSLSYSNQPQHF.

The chain has TRBV27 and TRBJ2-3; 7 bases map to TRBD2. Looked up from germline, CDR1 is MNHEY and CDR2 is SMNVEV (reference sequence). Germline trimming cut 3 bases from V and 5 bases from J; bases unmatched to any gene: 8. This CDR3 has 15 amino acids. The CDR3 nucleotides are TGTGCCAGCAGTTTTTGGGGGGAGGGAGGAGATACGCAGTATTTT. Translation: CASSFWGEGGDTQYF.

The genes are TRBV2 and TRBJ1-4; D may be TRBD1 (6 bases). The germline V gene encodes CDR1 SNHLY and CDR2 FYNNEI. This CDR3 region has 14 residues. Trimming pared 2 bases from V and 4 bases from J, leaving 8 bases between. The CDR3: CASSEQGLNEKLFF. CDR3 sequence (DNA): TGTGCCAGCAGTGAACAGGGGCTTAATGAAAAACTGTTTTTT.

This clone was picked up one time. The chain carries TRBV5-1 and TRBJ2-7, with no clear D. The CDR3 contains 12 residues. CDR1 and CDR2 (germline): SGHRS, YFSETQ. V dropped 0 bases and J dropped 4 bases, with 5 bases sitting between them. The CDR3 region has the DNA TGCGCCAGCAGCTTGGTTCAGTACGAGCAGTACTTC. It is translated as CASSLVQYEQYF.

V gene TRBV29-1 combines with J gene TRBJ1-1, with 7 nucleotides matching TRBD1. V shed 8 bases and J 8 bases; nucleotides not matched to a gene: 5. The CDR3 runs 10 residues. CDR1 and CDR2 from the germline V gene are SQVTM and ANQGSEA. Written as DNA, the CDR3 is TGCAGCTGGGGGGACAGAGAAGCTTTCTTT. Amino acids: CSWGDREAFF.

The chain uses TRBV30 and TRBJ2-7, with 10 bases fitting TRBD2. This CDR3 is 13 amino acids long. Germline trimming cut 3 bases from V and 4 bases from J; bases unmatched to any gene: 3. Germline-derived CDR1 and CDR2 are GTSNPN and SVGIG (reference sequence). Here the CDR3 DNA reads TGTGCCTGGAGACTAGCGGGGACTTACGAGCAGTACTTC. It specifies CAWRLAGTYEQYF.

This clone was seen a few times. The gene calls are TRBV2 and TRBJ2-7; 7 bases map to TRBD1. CDR3 length: 14 residues. V lost 7 bases, J lost 2 bases, and 8 bases stayed unmatched. The germline CDR1 and CDR2 sequences are SNHLY and FYNNEI. CDR3 in amino acids: CASNRQGGPYEQYF. As DNA, the CDR3 is TGTGCCAGCAATAGACAGGGTGGTCCCTACGAGCAGTACTTC.

The count of this clone is one. The rearrangement joins TRBV2 to TRBJ2-4, with TRBD1 matching over 8 bases. CDR1 is SNHLY and CDR2 is FYNNEI in the germline V gene. V was pared by 5 bases and J by 7 bases, with 7 bases of the junction left unmatched. The CDR3 extends over 14 amino acids. CDR3 amino acids: CASSPTGDGNIQYF. CDR3 bases: TGTGCCAGCAGTCCGACAGGGGATGGGAACATTCAGTACTTC. The whole variable domain, remainder taken from reference TRBV2 and TRBJ2-4, is EPEVTQTPSHQVTQMGQEVILRCVPISNHLYFYWYRQILGQKVEFLVSFYNNEISEKSEIFDDQFSVERPDGSNFTLKIRSTKLEDSAMYFCASSPTGDGNIQYFGAGTRLSVL.

CDR3 nucleotides: TGCGCCAGCAGCCAGCTAACAGGGGGAAGTACTGAAGCTTTCTTT. This codes for CASSQLTGGSTEAFF. V and J are TRBV4-1 and TRBJ1-1; 8 bases align to TRBD1. Germline V gene sequence: CDR1 MGHRA, CDR2 YSYEKL. CDR3 length equals 15 residues. V lost 3 bases to trimming and J lost 5 bases; unmatched junction nucleotides: 8.

The J gene is TRBJ1-1, the V gene TRBV7-2; D gene unclear. The CDR3 is 13 amino acids. Trimming left V 4 bases short and J 1 base short, with 7 bases between. Looked up from germline, CDR1 is SGHTA and CDR2 is FQGNSA. CDR3 sequence: CASSSGANTEAFF. The DNA for the CDR3 is TGTGCCAGCAGCTCCGGAGCGAACACTGAAGCTTTCTTT.

This rearrangement joins TRBV6-1 to TRBJ1-5, with a possible D match to TRBD1 (6 bases). Per germline, CDR1 MNHNS and CDR2 SASEGT. Trimming removed 8 bases at V and 1 base at J, with 12 bases between. There are 14 residues in the CDR3. CDR3 region: CASEGGASNQPQHF. The CDR3 DNA is TGTGCCAGCGAAGGGGGAGCGAGCAATCAGCCCCAGCATTTT.

This chain uses TRBV7-2 with TRBJ1-1; 8 positions match TRBD1. Losses at the gene ends were 2 bases for V and 6 bases for J; bases not matched to a gene: 5. The germline V gene encodes CDR1 SGHTA and CDR2 FQGNSA. The CDR3 covers 14 residues. CDR3: CASSLTGGAAEAFF. The CDR3 DNA follows: TGTGCCAGCAGCTTAACAGGGGGTGCCGCTGAAGCTTTCTTT.

The chain employs TRBV6-1 and TRBJ2-1, with TRBD1 matching 7 bases. Trimming cost V 6 bases and J 6 bases; bases outside gene matches: 8. CDR1 MNHNS and CDR2 SASEGT come from the germline V gene. CDR3 size: 14 residues. CDR3 amino acids: CASRGQRGGNEQFF. As DNA, the CDR3 is TGTGCCAGCAGGGGACAGCGAGGGGGCAATGAGCAGTTCTTC.

The sample holds one count of this clone. The chain is built from TRBV6-6 and TRBJ2-2; the D gene is possibly TRBD2 (5 bases). The germline V gene encodes CDR1 MNHNY and CDR2 SVGAGI (reference sequence). This CDR3 region has 15 residues. Trimming cost V 0 bases and J 4 bases, with 9 bases left between them. This CDR3 is CASSYSLLGTGELFF. The DNA for the CDR3 is TGTGCCAGCAGTTACTCGTTACTAGGCACCGGGGAGCTGTTTTTT.

The rearrangement uses TRBV6-4 and TRBJ2-6; D is unresolved. This CDR3 contains 15 residues. Germline V lookup: CDR1 MRHNA, CDR2 SNTAGT. V gave up 0 bases and J gave up 0 bases, with 3 bases separating them. The CDR3 spells CASSDSSSGANVLTF. The CDR3 coding sequence is TGTGCCAGCAGTGACTCGAGCTCTGGGGCCAACGTCCTGACTTTC.

As to this clone: Additional DNA sequences in this sample encode the identical CDR3. The V call is TRBV6-1, the J call TRBJ2-7, with 10 bases fitting TRBD1. Looked up from germline, CDR1 is MNHNS and CDR2 is SASEGT. After removal of 6 bases from V and 6 bases from J, the junction contained 11 bases not matched to a gene. The CDR3 runs to 15 residues. The CDR3: CASSETGTGVLEQYF. As DNA, the CDR3 is TGTGCCAGCAGCGAAACCGGGACAGGGGTACTCGAGCAGTACTTC.